The TCR beta chain described here comes from a study of T cell responses to AZD1222 COVID-19 vaccine. Study information: Second-dose schedules of about 4 or about 12 weeks were combined.

The table came from immunoSEQ multiplex PCR; TCRdb's copy has only in-frame clones and leaves some out. The sample records 120,000 or so clones, roughly 86% being singletons. The germline gives CDR1 SQVTM, CDR2 ANQGSEA. This CDR3 is 12 amino acids long. The V end lost 0 bases, the J end lost 16 bases, and 16 bases lay between the germline ends. Only a few counts were recorded for this clone. Its antigen is currently unknown. General study points: Spike as a whole was targeted by vaccine-associated CD4 TCRs, dominant at 160-218 and 743-854. Spike-specific TCR breadth and depth both grew after two AZD1222 doses. Mostly white British, mostly female donors; authors suggested clonal diversity may be underestimated.

Specimen: peripheral blood, collected on day 0 of AZD1222 vaccination. This TCR was recovered from an adult in good health. V gene TRBV29-1 combines with J gene TRBJ2-1, with TRBD2 as a possible D gene (6 bases). The CDR3 reads CSVEDAGRGVFF. As DNA, the CDR3 is TGCAGCGTTGAAGATGCGGGGCGCGGGGTTTTCTTC.